What follows are 30 T cell receptor beta chains derived from one specimen sequenced in a study of Tregs in tolerant kidney transplant recipients. Produced via immunoSEQ multiplex PCR; TCRdb's table is partial and in-frame only. The sample consists of under 50,000 clones, less than 97% of them appearing once. No antigens are known for them. The sequenced material came from Tregs from blood cultured with allogeneic cells. These receptors were obtained from a human donor in good health.

The rearrangement links TRBV9 to TRBJ1-3; D is unclear. Deletions cut 0 bases from V and 0 bases from J, with 10 bases between. The CDR3 has 16 amino acids. Germline-derived CDR1 and CDR2 are SGDLS and YYNGEE. This CDR3 reads CASSVEGLFSGNTIYF. CDR3 nucleotide sequence: TGTGCCAGCAGCGTAGAGGGCCTTTTCTCTGGAAACACCATATATTTT.

The chain joins TRBV2 to TRBJ1-2; 7 bases are shared with TRBD1. This CDR3 region has 12 residues. Germline V gives CDR1 SNHLY, CDR2 FYNNEI. The trim removed 5 bases at V and 14 bases at J, leaving 11 bases unmatched. The CDR3 nucleotides are TGTGCCAGCAGTAACCGGGACAGCCGTGGGACCTTC. Translation: CASSNRDSRGTF.

This chain joins TRBV5-8 and TRBJ2-5; no clear D gene. CDR3 length: 15 amino acids. Trimming removed 0 bases at V and 5 bases at J, with 14 bases between. CDR1 and CDR2 from the germline V gene are SGHTS and YDEGEE. The CDR3 sequence is CASSLGGLAYETQYF. CDR3 coding DNA: TGTGCCAGCAGCTTGGGCGGATTGGCCTACGAGACCCAGTACTTC.

V gene TRBV4-1 combines with J gene TRBJ2-7, with 7 nucleotides matching TRBD2. Losses at the gene ends were 4 bases for V and 8 bases for J; bases not matched to a gene: 5. CDR3 size: 12 residues. Looked up from germline, CDR1 is MGHRA and CDR2 is YSYEKL. CDR3 region: CASSPGTIKQYF. The CDR3 region has the DNA TGCGCCAGCAGCCCCGGGACTATCAAGCAGTACTTC.

The chain has TRBV5-1 and TRBJ2-1; D is unclear. Germline CDR1 SGHRS, CDR2 YFSETQ. V lost 3 bases and J 5 bases, leaving 12 bases between the germline ends. The CDR3 consists of 14 residues. The CDR3 nucleotides read TGCGCCAGCAGCTGGGATCCTACTAACAATGAGCAGTTCTTC. Translated, it gives CASSWDPTNNEQFF. Full variable domain (rest looked up from reference TRBV5-1 and TRBJ2-1): KAGVTQTPRYLIKTRGQQVTLSCSPISGHRSVSWYQQTPGQGLQFLFEYFSETQRNKGNFPGRFSGRQFSNSRSEMNVSTLELGDSALYLCASSWDPTNNEQFFGPGTRLTVL.

The chain couples TRBV6-1 to TRBJ2-1; perhaps TRBD2 as D (6 bases). The CDR3 covers 15 residues. V lost 0 bases and J lost 8, with 14 bases in between. The germline gives CDR1 MNHNS, CDR2 SASEGT. CDR3 sequence reads: CASSEAHRENHEQFF. The CDR3 coding sequence is TGTGCCAGCAGTGAAGCACATCGGGAGAACCATGAGCAGTTCTTC.

This clone was counted between two and nine times. This sequence joins TRBV5-1 and TRBJ2-2, with D possibly called TRBD1 or TRBD2 (5 bases each). Germline V gives CDR1 SGHRS, CDR2 YFSETQ. V lost 4 bases and J lost 5, with 15 bases in between. The CDR3 has 15 residues. CDR3 nucleotides: TGCGCCAGCAGCAGGGGACGCAGTGGGACCGGGGAGCTGTTTTTT. The encoded protein is CASSRGRSGTGELFF.

V is TRBV18 and J is TRBJ2-5; TRBD2 is a possible D gene (5 bases). The germline CDR1 and CDR2 sequences are KGHSH and LQKENI. Trimming pared 8 bases from V and 5 bases from J, leaving 9 bases between. This CDR3 contains 11 residues. CDR3 sequence (DNA): TGTGCCAGCCCTAGCAGCGAGACCCAGTACTTC. It encodes CASPSSETQYF.

CDR3 sequence (DNA): TGTGCCAGCAGCTTAGGAACAGGGAGTGATGGGTATGGCTACACCTTC. This sequence encodes CASSLGTGSDGYGYTF. J is TRBJ1-2 and V is TRBV7-9; D may be TRBD1 (6 bases). Germline lookup yields CDR1 SEHNR and CDR2 FQNEAQ (reference sequence). Trimming removed 1 base from V and 5 bases from J, with 17 bases in between. The CDR3 contains 16 residues.

The chain couples TRBV18 to TRBJ1-6; 10 bases are a match to TRBD1. CDR1 KGHSH and CDR2 LQKENI come from the germline V gene. This CDR3 is built from 16 residues. Losses at the gene ends were 2 bases for V and 10 bases for J; bases not matched to a gene: 8. The CDR3 DNA reads TGTGCCAGCTCACCAGTACGGACAGGGGGTCTGTCACCCCTCCACTTT. Residues: CASSPVRTGGLSPLHF.

V gene TRBV7-9 combines with J gene TRBJ2-7; D is unresolved. Trimming shortened V by 5 bases and J by 4 bases, and 9 bases separated the two germline ends. CDR3 size: 12 residues. From germline, CDR1 is SEHNR and CDR2 FQNEAQ (reference sequence). In DNA form, the CDR3 reads TGTGCCAGCAGCCCCCATTATTACGAGCAGTACTTC. Residues: CASSPHYYEQYF. The variable domain in full, completed from reference TRBV7-9 and TRBJ2-7, reads DTGVSQNPRHKITKRGQNVTFRCDPISEHNRLYWYRQTLGQGPEFLTYFQNEAQLEKSRLLSDRFSAERPKGSFSTLEIQRTEQGDSAMYLCASSPHYYEQYFGPGTRLTVT.

The chain joins TRBV9 to TRBJ1-3; possibly TRBD1 for D (5 bases). The CDR3 totals 17 residues. Trimming removed 0 bases at V and 1 base at J, with 14 bases between. Germline V gene lookup returns CDR1 SGDLS and CDR2 YYNGEE. The CDR3 region is CASSVEGQAPSGNTIYF. The CDR3 nucleotides are TGTGCCAGCAGCGTAGAGGGGCAGGCCCCTTCTGGAAACACCATATATTTT.

This rearrangement joins TRBV2 to TRBJ2-7; 7 nucleotides agree with TRBD2. The CDR3 runs to 14 residues. Germline V lookup: CDR1 SNHLY, CDR2 FYNNEI. V was clipped by 3 bases and J by 6 bases; unmatched bases: 8. The CDR3: CASSDLRGSGEQYF. As DNA, the CDR3 is TGTGCCAGCAGTGACTTGCGGGGGTCGGGCGAGCAGTACTTC. The entire variable domain, with the rest obtained from reference TRBV2 and TRBJ2-7, is as follows: EPEVTQTPSHQVTQMGQEVILRCVPISNHLYFYWYRQILGQKVEFLVSFYNNEISEKSEIFDDQFSVERPDGSNFTLKIRSTKLEDSAMYFCASSDLRGSGEQYFGPGTRLTVT.

As DNA, the CDR3 is TGTGCCAGCAGCCTCCGGAAAGGGCTAGCGGGGTACACCGGGGAGCTGTTTTTT. Translating it yields CASSLRKGLAGYTGELFF. The chain couples TRBV13 to TRBJ2-2; TRBD2 agrees at 9 bases. This CDR3 contains 18 residues. The germline V gene encodes CDR1 PRHDT and CDR2 FYEKMQ (reference sequence). V lost 5 bases, J lost 3 bases, and 13 bases stayed unmatched.

V and J are TRBV12-5 and TRBJ1-2, with TRBD1 as a possible D gene (5 bases). The CDR3 length is 14 residues. Looked up from germline, CDR1 is LGHNT and CDR2 is FRNRAP. The V end lost 0 bases, the J end lost 4 bases, and 9 bases lay between the germline ends. The CDR3, as DNA: TGTGCTAGTGGTTTGGTAGGGGATGGCTATGGCTACACCTTC. Translating gives CASGLVGDGYGYTF.

The V call is TRBV19, the J call TRBJ2-1; 7 nucleotides match TRBD2. The ends lost 8 bases at V and 6 bases at J; junction bases unmatched: 10. There are 14 residues in the CDR3. Germline CDR1 is LNHDA and CDR2 is SQIVND (reference sequence). The CDR3 loop reads CASAAGVGVNEQFF. The CDR3 coding sequence is TGTGCCAGTGCTGCGGGAGTAGGGGTCAATGAGCAGTTCTTC.

The gene calls are TRBV6-5 and TRBJ1-2; no clear D. This CDR3 contains 14 residues. Germline assignment: CDR1 MNHEY and CDR2 SVGAGI. V was shortened by 0 bases and J by 6 bases, with 11 bases between the two germline ends. The CDR3 nucleotides are TGTGCCAGCAGTTACTCGCGGGAGGTGGATGGCTACACCTTC. It is translated as CASSYSREVDGYTF.

The chain couples TRBV6-6 to TRBJ1-2; no definite D call. The germline V gene encodes CDR1 MNHNY and CDR2 SVGAGI (reference sequence). V was clipped by 0 bases and J by 8 bases, with 16 bases between them. This CDR3 has 15 residues. The CDR3: CASSYSGQLTSGYTF. The CDR3 DNA reads as TGTGCCAGCAGTTACTCGGGTCAGCTGACTTCCGGCTACACCTTC.

This chain links TRBV7-2 with TRBJ1-5; no definite D call. V was cut by 2 bases and J by 3 bases, with 11 bases left in between. The CDR3 covers 15 residues. CDR1 and CDR2 (germline): SGHTA, FQGNSA. The CDR3 DNA reads TGTGCCAGCAGCTTACGGGTCGCTTACAATCAGCCCCAGCATTTT. Its translation is CASSLRVAYNQPQHF.

The chain employs TRBV7-9 and TRBJ2-7; weak D call: TRBD1 (6 bases). Germline values: CDR1 SEHNR, CDR2 FQNEAQ (reference sequence). This CDR3 comprises 13 residues. V shed 5 bases and J shed 2 bases, with 10 bases lying between them. The CDR3 DNA sequence: TGTGCCAGCAGCCTGGGGGCCCCCTACGAGCAGTACTTC. It is translated as CASSLGAPYEQYF.

The V gene is TRBV15, the J gene TRBJ2-7, with D possibly TRBD1 on 6 matching bases. Germline V gene lookup returns CDR1 LNHNV and CDR2 YYDKDF (reference sequence). Trimming cost V 2 bases and J 6 bases, with 11 bases left between them. The CDR3 has 13 residues. The CDR3: CATSRLGQLEQYF. As DNA, the CDR3 is TGTGCCACCAGCAGACTTGGACAGCTCGAGCAGTACTTC.

This chain joins TRBV6-5 and TRBJ2-1, with a weak D call TRBD2 (5 bases). This CDR3 region has 15 residues. Germline CDR1 MNHEY, CDR2 SVGAGI. The V end was cut by 0 bases, the J end by 3 bases, with 9 bases between. The CDR3 protein is CASSYSIGVYNEQFF. CDR3 DNA sequence: TGTGCCAGCAGTTACTCGATCGGGGTCTACAATGAGCAGTTCTTC.

V gene TRBV2 combines with J gene TRBJ1-1; D might be TRBD1 (5 bases). Trimming left V 11 bases short and J 1 base short, with 14 bases between. The germline V gene has CDR1 SNHLY and CDR2 FYNNEI. CDR3 size: 13 residues. DNA of the CDR3: TGTGCCGAACGCGGGACTCGGAACACTGAAGCTTTCTTT. This encodes CAERGTRNTEAFF.

This chain uses TRBV5-1 with TRBJ2-6, with D possibly TRBD2 on 5 matching bases. Germline CDR1 and CDR2: SGHRS and YFSETQ. The ends were cut back, 2 bases at V and 2 bases at J, with 11 bases in the middle. This CDR3 contains 16 residues. CDR3 bases: TGCGCCAGCAGCTTCGGGGATGGCCCTGGGGCCAACGTCCTGACTTTC. Its translation: CASSFGDGPGANVLTF.

J is TRBJ1-2 and V is TRBV4-1; a possible D gene is TRBD1 (5 bases). The CDR3 totals 13 residues. Looked up from germline, CDR1 is MGHRA and CDR2 is YSYEKL. V was cut by 0 bases and J by 8 bases, with 10 bases left in between. CDR3 DNA: TGCGCCAGCAGCCAAGAGGCAGGGCGAGGCTACACCTTC. Translating it yields CASSQEAGRGYTF.

J is TRBJ1-2 and V is TRBV7-8; weak D call: TRBD1 (6 bases). The germline V and J ends were trimmed by 5 bases and 5 bases, with 21 bases remaining between them. This CDR3 spans 16 amino acids. Germline V lookup: CDR1 SGHVS, CDR2 FQNEAQ. CDR3 DNA sequence: TGTGCCAGCAGCCAACCCACTGGCAGGGGTGGATATGGCTACACCTTC. This codes for CASSQPTGRGGYGYTF.

The genes are TRBV19 and TRBJ2-2; a possible D gene is TRBD1 (6 bases). Germline lookup yields CDR1 LNHDA and CDR2 SQIVND (reference sequence). Trimming cost V 4 bases and J 14 bases, with 14 bases left between them. This CDR3 region has 12 residues. Written as DNA, the CDR3 is TGTGCCAGTAGTACCGGGGCAGGGGCCCTGTTTTTT. It is translated as CASSTGAGALFF.

This clone turned up a few times. This sequence joins TRBV2 and TRBJ1-5; D perhaps matches TRBD1 (5 bases). Germline CDR1 is SNHLY and CDR2 is FYNNEI. Trimming took off 8 bases at V and 0 bases at J, with 8 bases between the two ends. The CDR3 is 13 amino acids. CDR3 protein: CASQGYSNQPQHF. For the CDR3, the DNA is TGTGCCAGCCAGGGCTATAGCAATCAGCCCCAGCATTTT. The whole variable domain, filled in from reference TRBV2 and TRBJ1-5, reads EPEVTQTPSHQVTQMGQEVILRCVPISNHLYFYWYRQILGQKVEFLVSFYNNEISEKSEIFDDQFSVERPDGSNFTLKIRSTKLEDSAMYFCASQGYSNQPQHFGDGTRLSIL.

The rearrangement links TRBV5-1 to TRBJ1-2, with 7 nucleotides matching TRBD1. Germline lookup yields CDR1 SGHRS and CDR2 YFSETQ. The CDR3 loop spans 15 amino acids. V shed 4 bases and J 2 bases; nucleotides not matched to a gene: 8. CDR3 region: CASSRDHRGNYGYTF. In nucleotides, the CDR3 is TGCGCCAGCAGCCGAGATCACAGGGGCAACTATGGCTACACCTTC.

J is TRBJ1-3 and V is TRBV7-6; 7 nucleotides match TRBD1. V trimming: 0 bases; J trimming: 0 bases; junction bases outside the gene matches: 8. This CDR3 contains 18 residues. Germline CDR1 and CDR2: SGHVS and FNYEAQ. The chain's CDR3 is CASSLAGGGFSSGNTIYF. CDR3 bases: TGTGCCAGCAGCTTAGCAGGGGGCGGCTTCAGCTCTGGAAACACCATATATTTT.